Listed below are T cell receptor beta chains from one sample, sequenced in a study of regulatory T cells in long-lasting Graves disease. MiXCR, applied by TCRdb to the multiplex PCR reads, yields one record per CDR3 protein. The sample shows 400,000 or so distinct CDR3 sequences, roughly 20% of them seen only once. Source: peripheral blood mononuclear cells (PBMCs), taken when the disease was refractory, from a patient treated with antithyroid drugs. Receptors were obtained from a female donor with Graves disease. The CDR3 runs from the conserved cysteine through the conserved F or W. Each record gives: V gene, CDR3 protein.

TRBV5-1	CASSLGTSGRASNFYEQYF
TRBV7-9	CASSFPGPKREQYF
TRBV12-3/TRBV12-4	CASSFSGTGIHEQYF
TRBV5-5	CASSLEVWSYEQYF
TRBV6-5	CASSYSGDSNYGYTF
TRBV20-1	CSAMAGATNQPQHF
TRBV2	CASSGVPSVYEQYF
TRBV19	CASSMDQNYEQYF
TRBV7-2	CASSLGDRGYEQYF
TRBV6-2/TRBV6-3	CASSPIGTGRLSSGNTIYF
TRBV11-2	CASSPRGGSGEQFF
TRBV27	CASSLSGPHSYEQYF
TRBV27	CASSLGWNTEAFF
TRBV27	CASSLGGETYEQYF
TRBV11-2	CASSTRGAGAVTEQYF
TRBV14	CASSPRQGSETQYF
TRBV25-1	CARAGENEQYF
TRBV18	CASSPTGITETQYF
TRBV12-3/TRBV12-4	CASSLRRGAGSCFF
TRBV11-2	CASSTRVGTEAFF
TRBV20-1	CSVRTSGKGDEQFF
TRBV30	CAWRGGRGIYGYTF
TRBV2	CASTEWGNEQYF
TRBV6-1	CASSEEEGIAEAFF
TRBV27	CASSEYGARGTEAFF
TRBV30	CAWSVLGGSNTEAFF
TRBV11-2	CASSQDNWGASDEQYF
TRBV12-3/TRBV12-4	CASTTGQGITEAFF